This record concerns one T cell receptor (beta chain) sequence. This sample is drawn from a study of blood T cell repertoires in COVID-19. Across the study: Donors in the United States, Italy and Spain gave samples during acute or convalescent COVID-19. Nucleic acid was either cDNA or gDNA, and it came from T cells, B-cell-depleted T cells, or PBMCs.

The germline V gene has CDR1 SNHLY and CDR2 FYNNEI. Deletions cut 6 bases from V and 4 bases from J, with 12 bases between. There are 13 residues in the CDR3. Source study methods: By means of reference gene primer amplification, nucleated cell counts were estimated. The method was immunoSEQ multiplex PCR; TCRdb's version includes in-frame clones alone and lacks a portion of them. V, J and clone size derive from that table, while D and trimming were established from the DNA sequence. This sample has 120,000 to 150,000 clones; almost 90% occur once, and the top ten carry roughly a tenth. The receptor was derived from a man aged 50-60 years with active or convalescent COVID-19. This sequence joins TRBV2 and TRBJ1-2, with unresolved D. Source material: peripheral blood. The CDR3 here is CASSEPNLYGYTF. The CDR3 DNA sequence: TGTGCCAGCAGCGAGCCTAACCTCTATGGCTACACCTTC.